The 21 T cell receptor beta chains listed next were all sequenced from one sample in a study of a mutant IDH1 vaccine in newly diagnosed glioma. No antigen is known for these receptors. Time point noted: week 35, safety follow-up. Every vaccine dose comprised 300 ug of mutant IDH1 20-mer peptide plus topical imiquimod. Sequenced by immunoSEQ multiplex PCR; TCRdb stores in-frame clones only, minus some. The sample carries tens of thousands of clones, roughly 80% recorded once. The material was PBMCs, obtained from a glioma patient whose treatment included an IDH1 peptide vaccine. Receptor source: a man aged 30 to 39 with glioma.

The rearrangement links TRBV6-6 to TRBJ2-7; 10 bases are a match to TRBD2. This CDR3 is built from 15 residues. From germline, CDR1 is MNHNY and CDR2 SVGAGI (reference sequence). Trimming cost V 6 bases and J 3 bases; bases outside gene matches: 8. CDR3 region: CASSPGLADFYEQYF. The CDR3 region has the DNA TGTGCCAGCAGCCCCGGACTAGCGGATTTCTACGAGCAGTACTTC.

The CDR3 nucleotides read TGTGCCAGTAGCCTCCAGGTCGCAGGGTCCCCCGAGCAGTACTTC. As protein: CASSLQVAGSPEQYF. The chain employs TRBV19 and TRBJ2-7, with a possible D match to TRBD1 (5 bases). The V end lost 6 bases, the J end lost 6 bases, and 21 bases lay between the germline ends. The CDR3 is 15 residues long. Germline loops: CDR1 LNHDA, CDR2 SQIVND (reference sequence).

V and J are TRBV6-5 and TRBJ1-3; possibly TRBD1 for D (5 bases). Germline CDR1 MNHEY, CDR2 SVGAGI. The CDR3 length is 14 residues. V was pared by 6 bases and J by 6 bases, with 15 bases between. The CDR3 nucleotides are TGTGCCAGCAGCCAGGGTGTGGGATTAAACACCATATATTTT. Protein sequence: CASSQGVGLNTIYF.

The CDR3 DNA is TGTGCCAGCAGTTACACAGGGGCTGGCTATGGCTACACCTTC. Its translation is CASSYTGAGYGYTF. The chain links TRBV6-5 to TRBJ1-2; 7 bases are a match to TRBD1. Germline values: CDR1 MNHEY, CDR2 SVGAGI. The CDR3 sequence is 14 residues long. V shed 2 bases and J 4 bases; nucleotides not matched to a gene: 4.

This clone has just a few counts. A junction end diverges from the germline sequence, so it may reflect a read error. The chain is built from TRBV27 and TRBJ1-1; the D is unclear. The CDR3 contains 14 residues. Per germline, CDR1 MNHEY and CDR2 SMNVEV (reference sequence). CDR3 loop: CASSSGRVKTEAFF. The CDR3 nucleotides read TGTGCCAGCTCCTCGGGGAGGGTGAAGACTGAAGCTTTCTTT.

The chain combines TRBV2 with TRBJ1-1; 7 bases match TRBD1. V was clipped by 8 bases and J by 1 base; unmatched bases: 7. CDR1 and CDR2 (germline): SNHLY, FYNNEI. The CDR3 contains 14 residues. CDR3 nucleotide sequence: TGTGCCAGCGGGGAGACAGGGAAGAACACTGAAGCTTTCTTT. This translates into CASGETGKNTEAFF.

This clone was observed a single time. The chain couples TRBV10-3 to TRBJ2-7; a possible D gene is TRBD2 (5 bases). V lost 8 bases, J lost 3 bases, and 5 bases lay in between. This CDR3 region has 10 residues. Germline-derived CDR1 and CDR2 are ENHRY and SYGVKD. CDR3 nucleotide sequence: TGTGCCATCGGACTCTACGAGCAGTACTTC. This codes for CAIGLYEQYF.

This clone was counted once. V is TRBV15 and J is TRBJ1-2; D is undetermined. The germline V gene encodes CDR1 LNHNV and CDR2 YYDKDF (reference sequence). The CDR3 has 13 amino acids. V lost 1 base and J 4 bases, leaving 7 bases between the germline ends. CDR3 loop: CATSRAGIYGYTF. The CDR3 nucleotides are TGTGCCACCAGCAGAGCCGGAATCTATGGCTACACCTTC.

The rearrangement joins TRBV6-5 to TRBJ2-7, with TRBD1 matching 9 bases. This CDR3 spans 14 amino acids. V lost 4 bases and J lost 1; bases outside the gene matches: 2. In germline, CDR1 is MNHEY, CDR2 SVGAGI. Here the CDR3 reads CASSWDRDSYEQYF. The DNA of the CDR3 is TGTGCCAGCAGTTGGGACAGGGATTCCTACGAGCAGTACTTC.

CDR3 sequence: CASSPSPYEQYF. For the CDR3, the DNA is TGTGCCAGCAGTCCCTCCCCCTACGAGCAGTACTTC. V usage is TRBV6-1 and J usage is TRBJ2-7; D remains unclear. The CDR3 contains 12 residues. CDR1 and CDR2 (germline): MNHNS, SASEGT. With 5 bases removed from V and 2 bases from J, the gap between germline ends came to 7 bases.

This chain connects TRBV5-1 to TRBJ2-5, with D maybe TRBD1 (6 bases). V lost 2 bases, J lost 1 base, and 21 bases lay in between. The CDR3 consists of 18 residues. Looked up from germline, CDR1 is SGHRS and CDR2 is YFSETQ. The CDR3 protein is CASSLYPPGQTGQETQYF. Written as DNA, the CDR3 is TGCGCCAGCAGCTTATATCCCCCGGGACAAACCGGCCAAGAGACCCAGTACTTC.

V usage is TRBV27 and J usage is TRBJ1-1; no reliable D call. V was pared by 6 bases and J by 1 base, with 12 bases between. Germline V CDR1 and CDR2: MNHEY, SMNVEV (reference sequence). The CDR3 totals 14 residues. The CDR3 sequence: CASRWTIWNTEAFF. In DNA, the CDR3 is TGTGCCAGCAGGTGGACGATCTGGAACACTGAAGCTTTCTTT.

The chain carries TRBV7-8 and TRBJ2-1; D call uncertain. The V gene lost 5 bases and the J gene lost 4 bases, with 12 bases spanning the gap. The CDR3 has 14 residues. Germline V gene sequence: CDR1 SGHVS, CDR2 FQNEAQ. The CDR3 protein is CASSPQVGYNEQFF. In nucleotides, the CDR3 is TGTGCCAGCAGCCCCCAGGTGGGGTACAATGAGCAGTTCTTC. The whole variable domain, filled in from reference TRBV7-8 and TRBJ2-1, reads GAGVSQSPRYKVAKRGQDVALRCDPISGHVSLFWYQQALGQGPEFLTYFQNEAQLDKSGLPSDRFFAERPEGSVSTLKIQRTQQEDSAVYLCASSPQVGYNEQFFGPGTRLTVL.

The chain joins TRBV5-1 to TRBJ1-5; maybe TRBD1 (6 bases). Trimming took off 0 bases at V and 2 bases at J, with 15 bases between the two ends. This CDR3 has 17 amino acids. CDR1 SGHRS and CDR2 YFSETQ come from the germline V gene. CDR3: CASSLAGQGIGNQPQHF. CDR3 nucleotides: TGCGCCAGCAGCTTGGCAGGGCAGGGGATCGGCAATCAGCCCCAGCATTTT.

This sequence joins TRBV2 and TRBJ1-2; TRBD1 is a possible D gene (6 bases). The V gene lost 7 bases and the J gene lost 2 bases, with 14 bases spanning the gap. This CDR3 is built from 14 residues. CDR1 is SNHLY and CDR2 is FYNNEI in the germline V gene. CDR3 loop: CASMPGVWNYGYTF. DNA for the CDR3: TGTGCCAGCATGCCAGGGGTTTGGAACTATGGCTACACCTTC.

The chain has TRBV30 and TRBJ1-5; no firm D call. The CDR3 has 16 residues. In germline, CDR1 is GTSNPN, CDR2 SVGIG (reference sequence). V gave up 2 bases and J gave up 5 bases, with 19 bases separating them. DNA for the CDR3: TGTGCCTGGAGTAAAGGGCTGATGCAGGTTCATCAGCCCCAGCATTTT. Protein product: CAWSKGLMQVHQPQHF.

The chain uses TRBV7-9 and TRBJ1-5, with D possibly matching TRBD1 (6 bases). With 0 bases removed from V and 8 bases from J, the gap between germline ends came to 17 bases. This CDR3 has 16 residues. Looked up from germline, CDR1 is SEHNR and CDR2 is FQNEAQ (reference sequence). As DNA, the CDR3 is TGTGCCAGCAGCTTAGCGTGGGGGGCCCTTGGTGAGCCCCAGCATTTT. Amino acid sequence: CASSLAWGALGEPQHF.

The genes are TRBV4-2 and TRBJ2-5, with TRBD1 matching 7 bases. CDR1 and CDR2 from the germline V gene are LGHNA and YNFKEQ. CDR3 length equals 15 residues. V shed 0 bases and J 1 base; nucleotides not matched to a gene: 2. The DNA for the CDR3 is TGTGCCAGCAGCCAAGAGGGACAGACCCAAGAGACCCAGTACTTC. Its translation is CASSQEGQTQETQYF.

The chain links TRBV28 to TRBJ1-4, with 9 bases matching TRBD1. The germline V gene encodes CDR1 MDHEN and CDR2 SYDVKM. V trimming: 1 base; J trimming: 8 bases; junction bases outside the gene matches: 8. CDR3 length equals 16 residues. CDR3 in amino acids: CASSLLAGQGNEKLFF. DNA of the CDR3: TGTGCCAGCAGTTTATTGGCGGGACAGGGTAACGAAAAACTGTTTTTT. The variable domain in full, completed from reference TRBV28 and TRBJ1-4, reads DVKVTQSSRYLVKRTGEKVFLECVQDMDHENMFWYRQDPGLGLRLIYFSYDVKMKEKGDIPEGYSVSREKKERFSLILESASTNQTSMYLCASSLLAGQGNEKLFFGSGTQLSVL.

The chain uses TRBV5-1 and TRBJ2-1; 13 bases are shared with TRBD2. Germline CDR1 SGHRS, CDR2 YFSETQ. The CDR3 consists of 14 residues. V shed 5 bases, J shed 9 bases, and the junction held 5 bases outside the gene matches. The CDR3 region is CASRGTSGTAEQFF. As DNA, the CDR3 is TGCGCCAGCAGGGGGACTAGCGGGACCGCTGAGCAGTTCTTC.

The table lists this clone with a count of one. The chain carries TRBV5-1 and TRBJ2-1, with TRBD2 matching over 7 bases. Losses at the gene ends were 3 bases for V and 7 bases for J; bases not matched to a gene: 7. CDR3 length equals 14 residues. Germline V lookup: CDR1 SGHRS, CDR2 YFSETQ. CDR3 protein: CASSSGTTLNEQFF. CDR3 bases: TGCGCCAGCAGCTCCGGGACTACTTTGAATGAGCAGTTCTTC.